This is a list of T cell receptor beta chains from one sample in a study of shared clonotypes between healthy human individuals. Profiling relied on immunoSEQ multiplex PCR, and the TCRdb table lists in-frame clones only, not all of them. Among 2 million to 3 million clones listed, 93% were seen once. Sequenced sample: naive CD4+ T cells from PBMCs. Receptors originate from a young man in good health. Some clones in this sample may be carry-over from other donors' samples. Both conserved end residues are part of each CDR3. Fields, in order: V gene, D gene, CDR3 length, clone size, J gene, CDR3 DNA, CDR3 protein. D genes are given only for firm matches. Clone size, where shown, is once, few, many, or a class for clones that have expanded.

v_gene: TRBV29-1
d_gene: -
len: 17
abundance: -
j_gene: TRBJ1-1
CDR3nt: TGCAGCGTTGTAGCCCGGCCGATCCTCCTTAATAACGCTGAAGCTTTCTTT
CDR3aa: CSVVARPILLNNAEAFF

v_gene: TRBV2
d_gene: -
len: 14
abundance: -
j_gene: TRBJ1-1
CDR3nt: TGTGCCAGCAGCGAAGAGCAGCCGAACACTGAAGCTTTCTTT
CDR3aa: CASSEEQPNTEAFF

v_gene: TRBV4-3
d_gene: TRBD1
len: 17
abundance: -
j_gene: TRBJ2-5
CDR3nt: TGCGCCAGCAGCCAAGCACGACAGGGGTTGTTCCAAGAGACCCAGTACTTC
CDR3aa: CASSQARQGLFQETQYF

v_gene: TRBV7-7
d_gene: -
len: 15
abundance: few
j_gene: TRBJ1-1
CDR3nt: TGTGCCAGCAGCCCGCTACAGGGACGGAACACTGAAGCTTTCTTT
CDR3aa: CASSPLQGRNTEAFF

v_gene: TRBV7-3
d_gene: -
len: 12
abundance: -
j_gene: TRBJ2-1
CDR3nt: TGTGCCAGCAGCTTAACGGATGGTGAGCAGTTCTTC
CDR3aa: CASSLTDGEQFF

v_gene: TRBV5-1
d_gene: TRBD2
len: 20
abundance: -
j_gene: TRBJ2-6
CDR3nt: TGCGCCAGCAGCTGGGTTGGGTCTAGCGGAACCAGCTCTGGGGCCAACGTCCTGACTTTC
CDR3aa: CASSWVGSSGTSSGANVLTF

v_gene: TRBV19
d_gene: -
len: 16
abundance: -
j_gene: TRBJ2-3
CDR3nt: TGTGCCAGTAGTAGTATCGGCCTCTCTAGCACAGATACGCAGTATTTT
CDR3aa: CASSSIGLSSTDTQYF

v_gene: TRBV7-2
d_gene: -
len: 14
abundance: -
j_gene: TRBJ2-3
CDR3nt: TGTGCCGCTACTCCGGGTTCCAGCACAGATACGCAGTATTTT
CDR3aa: CAATPGSSTDTQYF

v_gene: TRBV9
d_gene: -
len: 14
abundance: -
j_gene: TRBJ2-7
CDR3nt: TGTGCCAGCAGCCCCGGCGGGCGATCCTACGAGCAGTACTTC
CDR3aa: CASSPGGRSYEQYF

v_gene: TRBV19
d_gene: TRBD1
len: 15
abundance: -
j_gene: TRBJ2-7
CDR3nt: TGTGCCAGTAGTTTTAACCGGGACAGGGATTACGAGCAGTACTTC
CDR3aa: CASSFNRDRDYEQYF

v_gene: TRBV6-1
d_gene: TRBD1
len: 15
abundance: -
j_gene: TRBJ1-4
CDR3nt: TGTGCCAGCAGTCGCCGACAGGGGTCTAATGAAAAACTGTTTTTT
CDR3aa: CASSRRQGSNEKLFF

v_gene: TRBV11-3
d_gene: -
len: 12
abundance: -
j_gene: TRBJ2-1
CDR3nt: TGTGCCAGCAGCTCCGGGGGCAATGAGCAGTTCTTC
CDR3aa: CASSSGGNEQFF

v_gene: TRBV2
d_gene: -
len: 14
abundance: -
j_gene: TRBJ2-5
CDR3nt: TGTGCCAGCAGTGAGTGGGAAGGGGCGGAGACCCAGTACTTC
CDR3aa: CASSEWEGAETQYF

v_gene: TRBV4-3
d_gene: TRBD2
len: 16
abundance: -
j_gene: TRBJ2-1
CDR3nt: TGCGCCAGCAGCCAAGATCCGGTGGGAGGGGAGAGTGAGCAGTTCTTC
CDR3aa: CASSQDPVGGESEQFF

v_gene: TRBV2
d_gene: -
len: 12
abundance: -
j_gene: TRBJ1-1
CDR3nt: TGTGCCAGTACAATCACGAACACTGAAGCTTTCTTT
CDR3aa: CASTITNTEAFF

v_gene: TRBV7-7
d_gene: -
len: 14
abundance: -
j_gene: TRBJ2-5
CDR3nt: TGTGCCAGCAGCTCTATAAGTGGGCAAGAGACCCAGTACTTC
CDR3aa: CASSSISGQETQYF

v_gene: TRBV7-9
d_gene: TRBD1
len: 13
abundance: few
j_gene: TRBJ1-5
CDR3nt: TGTGCCAGCAGCTCCAGGGGGGAGCAGCCCCAGCATTTT
CDR3aa: CASSSRGEQPQHF